This TCR beta chain was sequenced during a study of CD4 T cells in relation to SARS-CoV-2 and coronaviruses. The method was immunoSEQ multiplex PCR; TCRdb's version includes in-frame clones alone and lacks a portion of them. The sample holds about 41,000 clones, roughly 84% seen once. A note on this clone: Its antigen is unidentified.

Sequenced: naive CD4+ T cells from PBMCs, cultured in vitro. Subset: naive CD4+ T cells isolated by negative enrichment. This clonotype originated in an adult with COVID-19.

The CDR3 DNA is TGTGCCAGCAGTTTGGGATACTATGGCTACACCTTC. Its protein product is CASSLGYYGYTF. V usage is TRBV28 and J usage is TRBJ1-2, with unresolved D. Germline CDR1 reads MDHEN; CDR2 reads SYDVKM. Trimming pared 3 bases from V and 3 bases from J, leaving 5 bases between. This CDR3 comprises 12 residues.